This is a list of T cell receptor beta chains from one sample in a study of radiotherapy plus CTLA-4 blockade in lung cancer. Data came from immunoSEQ multiplex PCR; TCRdb stores just in-frame clones and leaves some out. The table lists some 80,000 clones, 78% of them singletons, with about 23% in the top ten. The sample in question was peripheral blood, obtained from a patient treated with radiotherapy plus ipilimumab. These receptors were obtained from a human donor with non-small cell lung cancer whose response to radiotherapy plus ipilimumab could not be evaluated. Some clones in this sample may be carry-over from other donors' samples. The CDR3 runs from the conserved cysteine through the conserved F or W. The D gene is left open where the match is weak. Expanded clones get a size class; other rows say once, few or many, or leave the size out.

clone size: NA; V gene: TRBV5-1; D gene: TRBD1; J gene: TRBJ2-5; CDR3 DNA: TGCGCCAGCAGCACCGGACAGGGGGCAGGGGAGACCCAGTACTTC; CDR3 protein: CASSTGQGAGETQYF
clone size: NA; V gene: TRBV11-2; D gene: NA; J gene: TRBJ2-1; CDR3 DNA: TGTGCCAGCAGCTACAGGCTCCTTGGGGCAAATGAGCAGTTCTTC; CDR3 protein: CASSYRLLGANEQFF
clone size: few; V gene: TRBV5-4; D gene: NA; J gene: TRBJ1-5; CDR3 DNA: TGTGCCAGCAGCTTGGAGGGAGTGGGGCCCCAGCATTTT; CDR3 protein: CASSLEGVGPQHF
clone size: once; V gene: TRBV27; D gene: NA; J gene: TRBJ1-6; CDR3 DNA: TGTGCCAGCAGTTTAGACCCAGACTACTCACCCCTCCACTTT; CDR3 protein: CASSLDPDYSPLHF
clone size: few; V gene: TRBV7-2; D gene: NA; J gene: TRBJ1-1; CDR3 DNA: TGTGCCAGCAGCTACGGGACTTTCTCTACTGAAGCTTTCTTT; CDR3 protein: CASSYGTFSTEAFF
clone size: once; V gene: TRBV6-6; D gene: NA; J gene: TRBJ2-7; CDR3 DNA: TGTGCCAGCAGTTATACCAGGGGGACTTACGAGCAGTACTTC; CDR3 protein: CASSYTRGTYEQYF
clone size: NA; V gene: TRBV27; D gene: TRBD2; J gene: TRBJ2-3; CDR3 DNA: TGTGCCAGCACCCCTCTCTCGCGGGGGGGCCGGACATATACGCAGTATTTT; CDR3 protein: CASTPLSRGGRTYTQYF
clone size: NA; V gene: TRBV7-3; D gene: TRBD2; J gene: TRBJ2-3; CDR3 DNA: TGTGCCAGCAGCTTAGGGGGGAGGGGTGATACGCAGTATTTT; CDR3 protein: CASSLGGRGDTQYF
clone size: NA; V gene: TRBV6-1; D gene: NA; J gene: TRBJ2-3; CDR3 DNA: TGTGCCAGCAGTGAATACGGGGTCTCAGATACGCAGTATTTT; CDR3 protein: CASSEYGVSDTQYF
clone size: NA; V gene: TRBV20-1; D gene: NA; J gene: TRBJ2-7; CDR3 DNA: TGCAGTGCTCCAAGGGGCTACGAGCAGTACTTC; CDR3 protein: CSAPRGYEQYF
clone size: NA; V gene: TRBV5-1; D gene: NA; J gene: TRBJ1-1; CDR3 DNA: TGCGCCAGCAGCTTGGCCAGGGGCCGGGACACTGAAGCTTTCTTT; CDR3 protein: CASSLARGRDTEAFF
clone size: NA; V gene: TRBV4-1; D gene: NA; J gene: TRBJ1-1; CDR3 DNA: TGCGCCAGCAGCCAAGAACTGGGCCGTGCGCGAGATGCTTTCTTT; CDR3 protein: CASSQELGRARDAFF
clone size: NA; V gene: TRBV28; D gene: TRBD1; J gene: TRBJ1-2; CDR3 DNA: TGTGCCAGCAGTACCCCGGGACAGGGGCTTGGCTACACCTTC; CDR3 protein: CASSTPGQGLGYTF
clone size: NA; V gene: TRBV6-5; D gene: NA; J gene: TRBJ1-1; CDR3 DNA: TGTGCCAGCAGCAGGGACACTGAAGCTTTCTTT; CDR3 protein: CASSRDTEAFF
clone size: NA; V gene: TRBV7-2; D gene: NA; J gene: TRBJ1-2; CDR3 DNA: TGTGCCAGCAGCTTCCCCGGGACACCCTATGGCTACACCTTC; CDR3 protein: CASSFPGTPYGYTF
clone size: NA; V gene: TRBV6-5; D gene: NA; J gene: TRBJ2-3; CDR3 DNA: TGTGCCAGCACCCGGCAGGGCGGGGGCACAGATACGCAGTATTTT; CDR3 protein: CASTRQGGGTDTQYF
clone size: NA; V gene: TRBV5-1; D gene: NA; J gene: TRBJ2-7; CDR3 DNA: TGCGCCAGCAGCTTGGGGGCGGGGTCCCTCTCCTACGAGCAGTACTTC; CDR3 protein: CASSLGAGSLSYEQYF
clone size: NA; V gene: TRBV5-4; D gene: TRBD1; J gene: TRBJ2-3; CDR3 DNA: TGTGCCAGCAGCTTGTCGACAGGGCGCACAGATACGCAGTATTTT; CDR3 protein: CASSLSTGRTDTQYF
clone size: NA; V gene: TRBV2; D gene: NA; J gene: TRBJ2-5; CDR3 DNA: TGTGCCAGCAGTGAATCCAGGGTGAAGGAGCAGTACTTC; CDR3 protein: CASSESRVKEQYF
clone size: NA; V gene: TRBV6-5; D gene: NA; J gene: TRBJ1-2; CDR3 DNA: TGTGCCAGCAGTACATCGGGATCCTCGGGCTACACCTTC; CDR3 protein: CASSTSGSSGYTF
clone size: few; V gene: TRBV19; D gene: NA; J gene: TRBJ1-2; CDR3 DNA: TGTGCCAGTAGTACAGGGTATGGCTACACCTTC; CDR3 protein: CASSTGYGYTF
clone size: NA; V gene: TRBV6-1; D gene: TRBD1; J gene: TRBJ2-2; CDR3 DNA: TGTGCCAGCAGTTGGGACAGGGGTACCGGGGAGCTGTTTTTT; CDR3 protein: CASSWDRGTGELFF
clone size: NA; V gene: TRBV4-3; D gene: TRBD1; J gene: TRBJ1-4; CDR3 DNA: TGCGCCAGCAGCCAGGGGGACAGGGTTTGGGAAAAACTGTTTTTT; CDR3 protein: CASSQGDRVWEKLFF
clone size: NA; V gene: TRBV29-1; D gene: TRBD1; J gene: TRBJ2-1; CDR3 DNA: TGCAGCGCCGGATACGGGACAGGGGAGTACAATGAGCAGTTCTTC; CDR3 protein: CSAGYGTGEYNEQFF
clone size: NA; V gene: TRBV18; D gene: NA; J gene: TRBJ2-5; CDR3 DNA: TGTGCCAGCTCACTCCCCGGTCCTGAAACTGGGACCCAGTACTTC; CDR3 protein: CASSLPGPETGTQYF
clone size: NA; V gene: TRBV28; D gene: TRBD1; J gene: TRBJ2-1; CDR3 DNA: TGTGCCAGCAGTTCCGGACAGGGGAGAAGGGTTGAGCAGTTCTTC; CDR3 protein: CASSSGQGRRVEQFF
clone size: NA; V gene: TRBV7-2; D gene: TRBD1; J gene: TRBJ2-1; CDR3 DNA: TGTGCCAGCACCCCAGCGGGGACAGGGGGCAATGAGCAGTTCTTC; CDR3 protein: CASTPAGTGGNEQFF
clone size: NA; V gene: TRBV11-2; D gene: TRBD1; J gene: TRBJ2-2; CDR3 DNA: TGTGCCAGCAGCCCACAGGGGAGCACCGGGGAGCTGTTTTTT; CDR3 protein: CASSPQGSTGELFF
clone size: once; V gene: TRBV10-3; D gene: TRBD2; J gene: TRBJ2-1; CDR3 DNA: TGTGCCATCACCAAAGGAAGGACTAGCGTTAACAATGAGCAGTTCTTC; CDR3 protein: CAITKGRTSVNNEQFF
clone size: NA; V gene: TRBV7-9; D gene: NA; J gene: TRBJ2-5; CDR3 DNA: TGTGCCAGCAGCTCCTACTACGGACTTGTAGAAGAGACCCAGTACTTC; CDR3 protein: CASSSYYGLVEETQYF